These 6 T cell receptor beta chains came from one sample sequenced in a study of blood T cells in healthy people across ages (dated by TCRdb to about 2015). Libraries were constructed by 5' RACE. The sequencer listed for this sample is Illumina HiSeq 2500. A second PCR of roughly 7 to 12 cycles was performed with a sample-barcoded 5' primer and a J-beta primer mix. The public sequencing data were trimmed at Q25 with fastp and processed into clonotypes with MiXCR by TCRdb, which kept only in-frame beta chains. All rows with the same CDR3 protein become a single entry with the most common DNA and genes. This sample comprises roughly 1.7 million distinct CDR3 sequences, about 31% of them detected only once. Jointly, the top ten make up 10% to 12% of the sample. The material sequenced was blood. The origin of the receptors is a woman in her twenties or thirties in good health.

The V and J genes are TRBV18 and TRBJ2-6; D ambiguous. The germline CDR1 and CDR2 sequences are KGHSH and LQKENI. V was trimmed by 2 bases and J by 0 bases, leaving 5 bases between them. CDR3 length equals 15 residues. The CDR3 sequence: CASSPIISGANVLTF. The DNA of the CDR3 is TGTGCCAGCTCACCAATAATCTCTGGGGCCAACGTCCTGACTTTC.

This clonotype was seen a few times. The CDR3 coding sequence is TGTGCCAGCAGCCGTATTCTACCCTACGAGCAGTACTTC. Amino acids: CASSRILPYEQYF. V and J are TRBV6-4 and TRBJ2-7; D remains unclear. The germline CDR1 and CDR2 sequences are MRHNA and SNTAGT. V was pared by 6 bases and J by 2 bases, with 11 bases between. This CDR3 spans 13 amino acids.

V usage is TRBV5-1 and J usage is TRBJ2-2, with D uncertain. CDR1 SGHRS and CDR2 YFSETQ come from the germline V gene. The CDR3 extends over 13 amino acids. V lost 0 bases, J lost 6 bases, and 6 bases lay in between. DNA for the CDR3: TGCGCCAGCAGCTTGGTACCGGCCGGGGAGCTGTTTTTT. Translating it yields CASSLVPAGELFF.

The rearrangement uses TRBV6-6 and TRBJ1-5; no definite D call. Germline assignment: CDR1 MNHNY and CDR2 SVGAGI (reference sequence). Trimming left V 8 bases short and J 0 bases short, with 8 bases between. The CDR3 runs 13 residues. The CDR3 reads CASRHYSNQPQHF. The DNA of the CDR3 is TGTGCCAGCCGTCACTATAGCAATCAGCCCCAGCATTTT.

This clonotype has a count of ten or more. The rearrangement joins TRBV20-1 to TRBJ2-1; D gene ambiguous. The CDR3 spans 11 residues. V was trimmed by 4 bases and J by 14 bases, leaving 15 bases between them. Germline assignment: CDR1 DFQATT and CDR2 SNEGSKA (reference sequence). The DNA for the CDR3 is TGCAGTGCTATTGGTGGCTTGTTTAAGTTCTTC. It encodes CSAIGGLFKFF.

The chain employs TRBV20-1 and TRBJ2-7, with D perhaps TRBD2 (6 bases). The CDR3 has 15 residues. V lost 2 bases to trimming and J lost 7 bases, with 21 bases between them. Germline CDR1 is DFQATT and CDR2 is SNEGSKA (reference sequence). The CDR3 sequence is CSARSQEGNPREQYF. The DNA of the CDR3 is TGCAGTGCTAGATCGCAGGAGGGGAACCCTAGGGAGCAGTACTTC.